This is a list of T cell receptor beta chains from one sample in a study of CD8+CD57+ T cells in acquired aplastic anemia. MiXCR was run by TCRdb on the reads, yielding one entry per CDR3 protein. There are approximately 70,000 distinct CDR3 sequences in the sample; over 45% occur only once, and around 2.3% lies in the top ten. The sequencing input was sorted CD4+, CD8+, or CD8+CD57+ T cells (not recorded which) from PBMCs. Receptor source: a human donor in good health, serving as a control. Both conserved end residues are part of each CDR3. A D gene is named only where the DNA matches it firmly. The listing skips clone size in some rows; elsewhere it reads once, few, many or a size class.

v_gene: TRBV14
j_gene: TRBJ1-6
d_gene: NA
abundance: NA
CDR3nt: TGTGCCAGCAGCCAAGCCCGTTCACCCCTCCACTTT
CDR3aa: CASSQARSPLHF

v_gene: TRBV7-9
j_gene: TRBJ1-2
d_gene: NA
abundance: many
CDR3nt: TGTGCCAGCAGCCCCTACTCGGGAGCGGACTATGGCTACACCTTC
CDR3aa: CASSPYSGADYGYTF

v_gene: TRBV7-9
j_gene: TRBJ2-1
d_gene: NA
abundance: NA
CDR3nt: TGTGCCAGCAGCCCAGCCCGGAATGAGCAGTTCTTC
CDR3aa: CASSPARNEQFF

v_gene: TRBV20-1
j_gene: TRBJ2-7
d_gene: TRBD2
abundance: NA
CDR3nt: TGCAGTGCGACCGGGACTAGCGGAAAATACGAGCAGTACTTC
CDR3aa: CSATGTSGKYEQYF

v_gene: TRBV25-1
j_gene: TRBJ2-3
d_gene: TRBD2
abundance: NA
CDR3nt: TGTGCCAGCAGTGGACAAGATAGCGGGACCCAGGGGGATACGCAGTATTTT
CDR3aa: CASSGQDSGTQGDTQYF

v_gene: TRBV3-1
j_gene: TRBJ2-2
d_gene: NA
abundance: many
CDR3nt: TGTGCCAGCACTTCCCTAGCGCTTGCGAACACCGGGGAGCTGTTTTTT
CDR3aa: CASTSLALANTGELFF

v_gene: TRBV4-1
j_gene: TRBJ2-6
d_gene: TRBD1
abundance: few
CDR3nt: TGCGCCAGCAGCCCAGTCACCCTCCGACAGGGTGCTCTGGGGGCCAACGTCCTGACTTTC
CDR3aa: CASSPVTLRQGALGANVLTF

v_gene: TRBV2
j_gene: TRBJ2-1
d_gene: TRBD1
abundance: NA
CDR3nt: TGTGCCAGCAGGCCATGGACAGGGTTGAATGAGCAGTTCTTC
CDR3aa: CASRPWTGLNEQFF

v_gene: TRBV5-1
j_gene: TRBJ2-3
d_gene: NA
abundance: NA
CDR3nt: TGCGCCAGCAGCTTGGTCCCCGGGAGCACAGATACGCAGTATTTT
CDR3aa: CASSLVPGSTDTQYF

v_gene: TRBV20-1
j_gene: TRBJ2-6
d_gene: NA
abundance: many
CDR3nt: TGCAGTGCTAGTCCCCTCGTCTACTCTGGGGCCAACGTCCTGACTTTC
CDR3aa: CSASPLVYSGANVLTF

v_gene: TRBV5-1
j_gene: TRBJ1-5
d_gene: TRBD1
abundance: once
CDR3nt: TGCGCCAGCAGCTTGGATGGGACAGCATCTCAGCCCCAGCATTTT
CDR3aa: CASSLDGTASQPQHF

v_gene: TRBV7-8
j_gene: TRBJ2-7
d_gene: TRBD1
abundance: NA
CDR3nt: TGTGCCAGCAGCTTAACAGGGACAGGGCGCGAGCAGTACTTC
CDR3aa: CASSLTGTGREQYF

v_gene: TRBV18
j_gene: TRBJ1-2
d_gene: TRBD1
abundance: few
CDR3nt: TGTGCCAGCTCACCACCGGACAGGGCCCTCTATGGCCACACCTTC
CDR3aa: CASSPPDRALYGHTF

v_gene: TRBV7-9
j_gene: TRBJ2-7
d_gene: NA
abundance: NA
CDR3nt: TGTGCTACTATCAGGGCCGACGAGCAGTACTTC
CDR3aa: CATIRADEQYF

v_gene: TRBV2
j_gene: TRBJ1-1
d_gene: NA
abundance: NA
CDR3nt: TGTGCCAGCACGGGGACTGAAGCTTTCTTT
CDR3aa: CASTGTEAFF

v_gene: TRBV2
j_gene: TRBJ2-1
d_gene: TRBD1
abundance: NA
CDR3nt: TGTGCCAGCAGGGGGACAGGGGGAAACAATGAGCAGTTCTTC
CDR3aa: CASRGTGGNNEQFF

v_gene: TRBV2
j_gene: TRBJ1-2
d_gene: TRBD1
abundance: few
CDR3nt: TGTGCCAGCAGTGGCCTGACAGGGGGCGGCTATGGCTACACCTTC
CDR3aa: CASSGLTGGGYGYTF

v_gene: TRBV7-6
j_gene: TRBJ2-3
d_gene: TRBD1
abundance: NA
CDR3nt: TGTGCCAGCGGCTTAGGAGCGCCCGACAGGGGAGGCACAGATACGCAGTATTTT
CDR3aa: CASGLGAPDRGGTDTQYF